The following is a TCR beta chain sequence with its context. Antigen unknown. The CDR3 runs 13 residues. Germline V gene lookup returns CDR1 SEHNR and CDR2 FQNEAQ (reference sequence). The V gene lost 5 bases and the J gene lost 8 bases, with 15 bases spanning the gap. Time point given: week 5, during vaccination. Each dose delivered 300 ug of mutant IDH1 20-mer peptide subcutaneously with imiquimod. Libraries were prepared by immunoSEQ multiplex PCR; TCRdb keeps only in-frame clonotypes and omits some of them. The table lists tens of thousands of clones, roughly 90% of them singletons, with more than 15% in the top ten. These data are taken from a study of a mutant IDH1 vaccine in newly diagnosed glioma. The study, taken as a whole, reports: Vaccine-induced immune responses occurred in 90% to 95% of patients.

This specimen consisted of PBMCs, obtained from a glioma patient whose treatment included an IDH1 peptide vaccine. The clonotype was recovered from a man younger than 35 with glioma. The V and J genes are TRBV7-9 and TRBJ1-2; D unresolved. The CDR3 reads CASSLDLVGGYTF. CDR3 bases: TGTGCCAGCAGCCTAGACCTTGTGGGGGGCTACACCTTC.